The 22 T cell receptor beta chains reported below all come from one sample, sequenced in a study of T cell responses to AZD1222 COVID-19 vaccine. This table comes from immunoSEQ multiplex PCR, and its TCRdb copy is limited to in-frame clones, with some not included. The sample holds around 75,000 clones, around 84% seen once. Specimen: peripheral blood, collected on day 0 of AZD1222 vaccination. The receptor source for this set is an adult in good health.

The rearrangement joins TRBV29-1 to TRBJ1-3; 9 bases match TRBD1. The CDR3 contains 14 residues. CDR1 and CDR2 from the germline V gene are SQVTM and ANQGSEA. Losses at the gene ends were 5 bases for V and 3 bases for J; bases not matched to a gene: 5. CDR3 coding DNA: TGCAGCGTTTCAGACAGGGGGGGTGGAAACACCATATATTTT. It is translated as CSVSDRGGGNTIYF.

The chain couples TRBV14 to TRBJ1-2; no clear D gene. The length of the CDR3 is 14 residues. CDR1 SGHDN and CDR2 FVKESK come from the germline V gene. Trimming stripped 3 bases from V and 2 bases from J, with 10 bases between. CDR3 residues: CASSHGMQNYGYTF. The CDR3 bases are TGTGCCAGCAGCCATGGGATGCAGAACTATGGCTACACCTTC.

This clone has a single count. The same CDR3 is also encoded by other DNA sequences in this sample. The chain uses TRBV9 and TRBJ2-3; 9 bases match TRBD2. Per germline, CDR1 SGDLS and CDR2 YYNGEE. The CDR3 sequence is 15 residues long. Trimming cost V 2 bases and J 4 bases; bases outside gene matches: 5. The CDR3 DNA follows: TGTGCCAGCAGCGTGTGGCGGGGGGGCGCAGATACGCAGTATTTT. It yields the protein CASSVWRGGADTQYF.

This chain links TRBV6-5 with TRBJ2-1; tentatively, D is TRBD1 (6 bases). The CDR3 sequence is 12 residues long. V lost 0 bases and J lost 10, with 7 bases in between. Germline-derived CDR1 and CDR2 are MNHEY and SVGAGI. The CDR3 DNA sequence: TGTGCCAGCAGTTACTCCGGGACAGAGCAGTTCTTC. Its protein product is CASSYSGTEQFF.

This clone was counted a single time. The rearrangement uses TRBV24-1 and TRBJ2-1; D is uncertain. CDR1 is KGHDR and CDR2 is SFDVKD in the germline V gene. Trimming stripped 1 base from V and 8 bases from J, with 5 bases between. This CDR3 has 12 amino acids. CDR3 nucleotides: TGTGCCACCAGTGATTTTATCCATGAGCAGTTCTTC. This gives the protein CATSDFIHEQFF.

The rearrangement joins TRBV15 to TRBJ1-5; D is ambiguous. The CDR3 is made up of 13 amino acids. Looked up from germline, CDR1 is LNHNV and CDR2 is YYDKDF (reference sequence). V lost 5 bases to trimming and J lost 5 bases, with 10 bases between them. In DNA, the CDR3 is TGTGCCACCAGCGAGGGCGTAGATCAGCCCCAGCATTTT. Translated, it gives CATSEGVDQPQHF.

The chain is built from TRBV7-9 and TRBJ2-3; TRBD1 might be the D (6 bases). The CDR3 contains 14 residues. Germline-derived CDR1 and CDR2 are SEHNR and FQNEAQ (reference sequence). The V end lost 2 bases, the J end lost 2 bases, and 8 bases lay between the germline ends. The chain's CDR3 is CASSLRQDTDTQYF. The CDR3 bases are TGTGCCAGCAGCTTAAGACAGGACACAGATACGCAGTATTTT.

CDR3 DNA: TGCGCCAGCAGCCAAGCCGGGGGTGGGGAGCAGTACTTC. This sequence encodes CASSQAGGGEQYF. The chain carries TRBV4-3 and TRBJ2-7; perhaps TRBD2 as D (6 bases). The CDR3 sequence is 13 residues long. Trimming stripped 1 base from V and 7 bases from J, with 11 bases between. Germline V gene lookup returns CDR1 LGHNA and CDR2 YSLEER.

The chain is built from TRBV7-6 and TRBJ2-1; a weak D match, TRBD2 (6 bases). Germline values: CDR1 SGHVS, CDR2 FNYEAQ. The CDR3 covers 19 residues. V lost 1 base, J lost 0 bases, and 19 bases lay in between. In nucleotides, the CDR3 is TGTGCCAGCAGCTTAGGTGTGGTCTCGGGGACTCGCTCCTACAATGAGCAGTTCTTC. This sequence encodes CASSLGVVSGTRSYNEQFF.

The chain couples TRBV7-9 to TRBJ1-1; the D is unclear. V was trimmed by 5 bases and J by 0 bases, leaving 7 bases between them. Germline CDR1 reads SEHNR; CDR2 reads FQNEAQ (reference sequence). The CDR3 spans 13 residues. This chain's CDR3 is CASSTELNTEAFF. The CDR3 nucleotides are TGTGCCAGCAGCACTGAACTGAACACTGAAGCTTTCTTT. The full variable domain, completed using reference TRBV7-9 and TRBJ1-1, is DTGVSQNPRHKITKRGQNVTFRCDPISEHNRLYWYRQTLGQGPEFLTYFQNEAQLEKSRLLSDRFSAERPKGSFSTLEIQRTEQGDSAMYLCASSTELNTEAFFGQGTRLTVV.

The rearrangement links TRBV18 to TRBJ1-6, with a possible D match to TRBD1 (6 bases). Germline CDR1 KGHSH, CDR2 LQKENI. CDR3 length: 15 residues. The germline V and J ends were trimmed by 6 bases and 9 bases, with 18 bases remaining between them. CDR3 in DNA: TGTGCCAGCTCGCCAGACACAGGGCTCGGTTCACCCCTCCACTTT. Translating it yields CASSPDTGLGSPLHF.

J is TRBJ2-5 and V is TRBV18; D is uncertain. The CDR3 runs to 15 residues. Trimming cost V 1 base and J 1 base, with 10 bases left between them. Germline V gene data show CDR1 as KGHSH and CDR2 as LQKENI. The CDR3 sequence is CASSPRGNSQETQYF. In DNA form, the CDR3 reads TGTGCCAGCTCACCACGCGGCAACTCCCAAGAGACCCAGTACTTC. The entire variable domain, with the rest obtained from reference TRBV18 and TRBJ2-5, is as follows: NAGVMQNPRHLVRRRGQEARLRCSPMKGHSHVYWYRQLPEEGLKFMVYLQKENIIDESGMPKERFSAEFPKEGPSILRIQQVVRGDSAAYFCASSPRGNSQETQYFGPGTRLLVL.

The sample holds one count of this clone. V is TRBV6-5 and J is TRBJ1-5, with D perhaps matching TRBD1 (6 bases). This CDR3 comprises 15 residues. CDR1 and CDR2 (germline): MNHEY, SVGAGI. V lost 0 bases to trimming and J lost 7 bases, with 13 bases between them. The CDR3 DNA sequence: TGTGCCAGCAGTTACTCGGCCGGGGGGCACCAGCCCCAGCATTTT. Translating it yields CASSYSAGGHQPQHF.

This clone appeared a few times. The chain carries TRBV3-1 (or the pseudogene TRBV3-2) and TRBJ1-5, with 7 bases that match TRBD1. Trimming took 4 bases from V and 6 from J; bases not matched to a gene: 6. Per the germline V gene, CDR1 is LGHDT and CDR2 is YNNKEL (reference sequence). The CDR3 has 14 amino acids. CDR3 in amino acids: CASSLTGVAQPQHF. As DNA, the CDR3 is TGTGCCAGCAGCCTTACAGGGGTTGCTCAGCCCCAGCATTTT.

The chain is built from TRBV5-1 and TRBJ2-5, with TRBD2 as a possible D gene (6 bases). With 3 bases removed from V and 2 bases from J, the gap between germline ends came to 14 bases. The germline gives CDR1 SGHRS, CDR2 YFSETQ. The CDR3 consists of 15 residues. This chain's CDR3 is CASSSNTGGQETQYF. The CDR3 nucleotides read TGCGCCAGCAGCTCGAATACTGGGGGGCAAGAGACCCAGTACTTC.

The chain links TRBV6-1 to TRBJ2-3; D remains ambiguous. The germline V gene has CDR1 MNHNS and CDR2 SASEGT. The CDR3 has 18 residues. V lost 2 bases to trimming and J lost 0 bases, with 18 bases between them. CDR3 nucleotide sequence: TGTGCCAGCAGTGAATTGGTGGAGACGGGTGCTAGCACAGATACGCAGTATTTT. As protein: CASSELVETGASTDTQYF.

This clone was seen a single time. This rearrangement joins TRBV6-2 or TRBV6-3 to TRBJ2-7, with unresolved D. The CDR3 extends over 11 amino acids. Germline-derived CDR1 and CDR2 are MNHEY and SVGEGT. Trimming stripped 2 bases from V and 4 bases from J, with 3 bases between. The DNA for the CDR3 is TGTGCCAGCAGTTACAATTACGAGCAGTACTTC. Its protein is CASSYNYEQYF.

This sequence joins TRBV7-9 and TRBJ1-2; D unresolved. The CDR3 is 15 amino acids. The germline V and J ends were trimmed by 6 bases and 2 bases, with 16 bases remaining between them. Per the germline V gene, CDR1 is SEHNR and CDR2 is FQNEAQ (reference sequence). CDR3 in amino acids: CASRPRVELNYGYTF. CDR3 bases: TGTGCCAGCAGGCCTCGGGTGGAGCTGAACTATGGCTACACCTTC.

V gene TRBV7-9 combines with J gene TRBJ2-6; tentative D call: TRBD2 (5 bases). The CDR3 sequence is 13 residues long. V was clipped by 5 bases and J by 14 bases, with 16 bases between them. Germline V lookup: CDR1 SEHNR, CDR2 FQNEAQ (reference sequence). CDR3: CASSASGLGFLTF. The CDR3 nucleotides are TGTGCCAGCAGCGCCAGCGGCCTGGGGTTCCTGACTTTC. Variable domain in full (rest from reference TRBV7-9 and TRBJ2-6): DTGVSQNPRHKITKRGQNVTFRCDPISEHNRLYWYRQTLGQGPEFLTYFQNEAQLEKSRLLSDRFSAERPKGSFSTLEIQRTEQGDSAMYLCASSASGLGFLTFGAGSRLTVL.

The chain has TRBV12-5 and TRBJ2-7, with D possibly TRBD1 on 6 matching bases. The CDR3 loop spans 15 amino acids. Germline CDR1 and CDR2: LGHNT and FRNRAP. Trimming stripped 6 bases from V and 4 bases from J, with 19 bases between. The CDR3 coding sequence is TGTGCTAGTGGCCGAGGAACAGGGACCCAGTACGAGCAGTACTTC. Its translation: CASGRGTGTQYEQYF. The full variable domain, its missing parts supplied by reference TRBV12-5 and TRBJ2-7, is DARVTQTPRHKVTEMGQEVTMRCQPILGHNTVFWYRQTMMQGLELLAYFRNRAPLDDSGMPKDRFSAEMPDATLATLKIQPSEPRDSAVYFCASGRGTGTQYEQYFGPGTRLTVT.

The CDR3 nucleotides are TGCGCCAGCAGCCAAGGACTAGCCTCTCAGTGGGCCAACGTCCTGACTTTC. Encoded protein: CASSQGLASQWANVLTF. This chain links TRBV4-3 with TRBJ2-6; 7 positions agree with TRBD2. CDR1 is LGHNA and CDR2 is YSLEER in the germline V gene. This CDR3 spans 17 amino acids. Trimming took 1 base from V and 5 from J; bases not matched to a gene: 8.

The chain couples TRBV5-5 to TRBJ2-5; 14 bases line up with TRBD2. V dropped 5 bases and J dropped 5; count of bases not matched to a gene: 5. The V gene's germline CDR1 is SGHKS and CDR2 YYEKEE (reference sequence). This CDR3 region has 15 residues. The CDR3 DNA is TGTGCCAGCAGGATGGGACTAGCGGGGGTTGAGACCCAGTACTTC. Encoded protein: CASRMGLAGVETQYF.